This is a list of T cell receptor beta chains from one sample in a study of immune evolution from preneoplasia to lung adenocarcinoma. Clones were read by immunoSEQ multiplex PCR, and TCRdb kept only the in-frame ones, dropping some. The sample consists of 6,500 to 9,500 clones, 72% of them appearing once. The sample was FFPE lung adenocarcinoma in situ tissue. The source is a donor older than 65 with lung adenocarcinoma. Some clones in this sample may be carry-over from other donors' samples. Both conserved end residues are part of each CDR3. D genes are given only for firm matches. The listing skips clone size in some rows; elsewhere it reads once, few, many or a size class.

>17|once|TRBV28|NA|TRBJ2-1
TGTGCCAGCAGTCCTTTCCTCCTAGTAGGCTCCTACAATGAGCAGTTCTTC
CASSPFLLVGSYNEQFF
>13|NA|TRBV6-6|NA|TRBJ1-5
TGTGCCAGCAGCTTAGGCCCTCCCCAGCCCCAGCATTTT
CASSLGPPQPQHF
>15|NA|TRBV6-4|TRBD1|TRBJ2-1
TGTGCCAGCAGTGAGGGACAGGGGGCACACAATGAGCAGTTCTTC
CASSEGQGAHNEQFF
>14|once|TRBV30|NA|TRBJ1-1
TGTGCCACGAACGGGGCAGGGACGAACACTGAAGCTTTCTTT
CATNGAGTNTEAFF
>14|few|TRBV2|TRBD1|TRBJ1-1
TGTGCCAGCAGGACCGGGACAGGGGAGACTGAAGCTTTCTTT
CASRTGTGETEAFF
>13|NA|TRBV11-2|NA|TRBJ1-2
TGTGCCAGCAGCCCGAACAGCAACTATGGCTACACCTTC
CASSPNSNYGYTF
>16|NA|TRBV5-1|TRBD2|TRBJ2-5
TGCGCCAGCAGCTTGGCCACGCAGCGGGGAGGGGAGACCCAGTACTTC
CASSLATQRGGETQYF
>13|medium-sized|TRBV5-4|NA|TRBJ1-1
TGTGCCAGCAGCAACCCTGTCAACACTGAAGCTTTCTTT
CASSNPVNTEAFF
>13|NA|TRBV7-3|NA|TRBJ1-3
TGTGCCAGCAGCTCAGGACAGGGAAACACCATATATTTT
CASSSGQGNTIYF
>13|NA|TRBV19|NA|TRBJ2-1
TGTGCCAGTAGTGACGACTCCTACAATGAGCAGTTCTTC
CASSDDSYNEQFF
>15|NA|TRBV9|TRBD2|TRBJ2-7
TGTGCCAGCAGCGTAGGCAGCGGGGGAGGTTACGAGCAGTACTTC
CASSVGSGGGYEQYF
>15|NA|TRBV11-2|TRBD2|TRBJ2-3
TGTGCCAGCAGCTTCGGGACTATCGCAGGGGATACGCAGTATTTT
CASSFGTIAGDTQYF
>16|NA|TRBV4-1|TRBD2|TRBJ2-5
TGCGCCAGCAACCAAGGGGGCGGGGGGGCCGAAGAGACCCAGTACTTC
CASNQGGGGAEETQYF
>12|NA|TRBV5-1|NA|TRBJ1-2
TGCGCAACCAGGGATGACAACTATGGCTACACCTTC
CATRDDNYGYTF
>13|NA|TRBV18|NA|TRBJ1-1
TGTGCCAGCTCACCCGGTTGGGGTACTGAAGCTTTCTTT
CASSPGWGTEAFF
>16|NA|TRBV19|TRBD1|TRBJ1-3
TGTGCCAGTGTCGGGGGACAGGGCTACTCTGGAAACACCATATATTTT
CASVGGQGYSGNTIYF
>14|NA|TRBV4-1|TRBD1|TRBJ2-5
TGCGCCAGCAGCCAAGGACAGGGCTTGGAGACCCAGTACTTC
CASSQGQGLETQYF
>14|NA|TRBV9|NA|TRBJ2-7
TGTGCCAGCAGCGTAGACACGGATTCCTACGAGCAGTACTTC
CASSVDTDSYEQYF
>18|NA|TRBV19|NA|TRBJ1-5
TGTGCCAGTAGTATAGATGGGGTGGGGGACGGGAGCAATCAGCCCCAGCATTTT
CASSIDGVGDGSNQPQHF
>16|NA|TRBV18|NA|TRBJ1-1
TGTGCCAGCTCACCTGGGGGGATGGGTACAGAAACTGAAGCTTTCTTT
CASSPGGMGTETEAFF
>13|NA|TRBV5-5|NA|TRBJ1-5
TGTGCCAGTGGCCCAGGCGGGACCGGGCCCCAGCATTTT
CASGPGGTGPQHF
>15|NA|TRBV10-2|NA|TRBJ1-1
TGCGCCAGCAGTGAGAGGGCAGGGCGGAACACTGAAGCTTTCTTT
CASSERAGRNTEAFF
>14|NA|TRBV5-1|TRBD2|TRBJ2-3
TGCGCCAGCTCTAGGGAGGGAGCGGGGGATACGCAGTATTTT
CASSREGAGDTQYF
>15|NA|TRBV28|TRBD2|TRBJ2-1
TGTGCCAGCAGGATAGCGGGGACCTCCTACAATGAGCAGTTCTTC
CASRIAGTSYNEQFF
>16|NA|TRBV11-2|NA|TRBJ2-1
TGTGCCAGCAGCTTAGCGGTGGGGGGCCTCTACAATGAGCAGTTCTTC
CASSLAVGGLYNEQFF
>14|NA|TRBV5-1|TRBD1|TRBJ2-1
TGCGCCAGCAGCGCGGACAGGAACTACAATGAGCAGTTCTTC
CASSADRNYNEQFF
>12|few|TRBV6-1|NA|TRBJ1-5
TGTGCCAGCACGAGTCTCGGTCTCCCCCAGCATTTT
CASTSLGLPQHF
>14|NA|TRBV7-3|TRBD1|TRBJ1-1
TGTGCCAGCAGCCCAGGACAGGGTAACACTGAAGCTTTCTTT
CASSPGQGNTEAFF
>14|NA|TRBV7-2|NA|TRBJ2-1
TGTGCCAGCAGCTCCCAAGTCCACTACAATGAGCAGTTCTTC
CASSSQVHYNEQFF
>15|NA|TRBV19|TRBD2|TRBJ2-7
TGTGCCAGTAGTACTAGCGGGAGAGGGCCCTACGAGCAGTACTTC
CASSTSGRGPYEQYF
>14|NA|TRBV6-6|NA|TRBJ2-7
TGTGCCAGCAGTTACGCTCAGGGAGCCTACGAGCAGTACTTC
CASSYAQGAYEQYF
>13|NA|TRBV7-3|NA|TRBJ2-5
TGTGCCAGCAGCAAAAGTGGCATGGAGACCCAGTACTTC
CASSKSGMETQYF
>15|large|TRBV12-5|NA|TRBJ2-1
TGTGCTAGTGGTTGGATGTTTGGCACGAACAATGAGCAGTTCTTC
CASGWMFGTNNEQFF
>15|NA|TRBV28|TRBD2|TRBJ2-3
TGTGCCAGCAGTGACCCTAGCGGACTCACAGATACGCAGTATTTT
CASSDPSGLTDTQYF
>14|NA|TRBV11-1|TRBD1|TRBJ2-7
TGTGCCAGCAGCGGCGACAGGGTCTCCTACGAGCAGTACTTC
CASSGDRVSYEQYF
>17|NA|TRBV5-1|NA|TRBJ2-5
TGCGCCAGCAGCTTGCAAGGGCGCCTCCAGTACCAAGAGACCCAGTACTTC
CASSLQGRLQYQETQYF
>14|NA|TRBV2|TRBD1|TRBJ1-4
TGTGCCAGCAGGACGGACAGGGGTGAAGAAAAACTGTTTTTT
CASRTDRGEEKLFF
>12|NA|TRBV30|NA|TRBJ1-5
TGTGCCTGGAGGGGGAACAATCAGCCCCAGCATTTT
CAWRGNNQPQHF
>12|NA|TRBV18|NA|TRBJ2-1
TGTGCCAGCTCACCAGACCGTTTCCCTGGCCTCTTC
CASSPDRFPGLF
>14|NA|TRBV9|NA|TRBJ2-7
TGTGCCAGCAGCGTAGGGATCAGCTCCTACGAGCAGTACTTC
CASSVGISSYEQYF
>12|NA|TRBV30|NA|TRBJ2-3
TGTGCCTGGAGTGTTTACTCAGATACGCAGTATTTT
CAWSVYSDTQYF
>13|once|TRBV4-1|NA|TRBJ2-1
TGCGCCAGCAGCCAAGATACCTACAATGAGCAGTTCTTC
CASSQDTYNEQFF
>12|NA|TRBV5-6|NA|TRBJ2-2
TGTGCCAGCAGCTGGTCGTCCGGGGAGCTGTTTTTT
CASSWSSGELFF
>15|NA|TRBV10-3|NA|TRBJ1-5
TGTGCCATCAGTGAAACAGGAAACGGCGATCAGCCCCAGCATTTT
CAISETGNGDQPQHF
>15|NA|TRBV28|TRBD1|TRBJ1-2
TGTGCCACCGAAAGCCGGGACAGGGGGTTTTATGGCTACACCTTC
CATESRDRGFYGYTF
>11|NA|TRBV30|NA|TRBJ1-1
TGTGCCTGGAGTGCTTCCGTGGAAGCTTTCTTT
CAWSASVEAFF
>14|NA|TRBV5-6|NA|TRBJ1-6
TGTGCCAGCATAAGAGGAGGGGGTATTTCACCCCTCCACTTT
CASIRGGGISPLHF
>11|NA|TRBV20-1|NA|TRBJ2-7
TGCAGTGCTAGTTATCGCTCCGAGCAGTACTTC
CSASYRSEQYF
>11|NA|TRBV7-9|NA|TRBJ1-1
TGTGCCAGTAGCACGAACACTGAAGCTTTCTTC
CASSTNTEAFF
>16|NA|TRBV11-2|NA|TRBJ2-1
TGTGCCAGCAGTCAGCGGGTGGGGGAACCCTACAATGAGCAGTTCTTC
CASSQRVGEPYNEQFF
>17|NA|TRBV5-1|TRBD2|TRBJ2-5
TGCGCCAGCAGCTTGGGGGGGACTAGCGGGGACCAAGAGACCCAGTACTTC
CASSLGGTSGDQETQYF
>15|few|TRBV28|NA|TRBJ1-5
TGTGCCAGCAGTTTATGGCGGGGGCAGAATCAGCCCCAGCATTTT
CASSLWRGQNQPQHF
>14|NA|TRBV5-4|NA|TRBJ2-5
TGTGCCAGCAGCTCCCTAGTAAACCAAGAGACCCAGTACTTC
CASSSLVNQETQYF
>17|NA|TRBV9|NA|TRBJ1-1
TGTGCCAGCAGCGTAGCGGGGAAAGGGGGGATGAACACTGAAGCTTTCTTT
CASSVAGKGGMNTEAFF
>14|few|TRBV6-1|NA|TRBJ1-5
TGTGCCAGCAGTTCGGACCGTGCTGAATCGGCCCAGCATTTT
CASSSDRAESAQHF
>14|NA|TRBV9|TRBD2|TRBJ2-7
TGTGCCAGCAGCTCACTAGCGGGAGACTACGAGCAGTACTTC
CASSSLAGDYEQYF
>13|NA|TRBV11-2|NA|TRBJ1-1
TGTGCCAGCAGCTACCGGGGGAACACTGAAGCTTTCTTT
CASSYRGNTEAFF
>15|NA|TRBV7-9|NA|TRBJ1-4
TGTGCCAGCAGCTTAGGGCAGGGTTGGGATGAAAAACTGTTTTTT
CASSLGQGWDEKLFF
>16|few|TRBV30|TRBD1|TRBJ1-1
TGTGCCTGCTGGGGGACAGGGGGCCGCTGGAACACTGAAGCTTTCTTT
CACWGTGGRWNTEAFF
>14|once|TRBV10-1|NA|TRBJ1-3
TGCGCCAGCAGTGAGAGTCCCTCTGGAAACACCATATATTTT
CASSESPSGNTIYF